The entry below describes one TCR beta chain. The antigen remains unidentified. The data are from a study of T cell responses to AZD1222 COVID-19 vaccine. Findings and limits, study-wide: A reported finding is that nearly half of spike-specific TCRs target unmutated variant regions.

Assay: immunoSEQ multiplex PCR; the TCRdb copy retains only in-frame clones and omits some. The sample lists roughly 120,000 clones, about 86% occurring once. Looked up from germline, CDR1 is SGHRS and CDR2 is YFSETQ. The CDR3 loop spans 15 amino acids. With 0 bases removed from V and 6 bases from J, the gap between germline ends came to 16 bases. The chain is built from TRBV5-1 and TRBJ2-7; perhaps D is TRBD1 or TRBD2 (5 bases each). The sequence was obtained from an adult who received the AZD1222 COVID-19 vaccine. The specimen was peripheral blood, collected 28 days after the second AZD1222 dose. The DNA of the CDR3 is TGCGCCAGCAGCTTGGCGGGGACGAGCGCTTCCGAGCAGTACTTC. It encodes CASSLAGTSASEQYF. Based on the CDR3 plus reference TRBV5-1 and TRBJ2-7, the full variable domain is KAGVTQTPRYLIKTRGQQVTLSCSPISGHRSVSWYQQTPGQGLQFLFEYFSETQRNKGNFPGRFSGRQFSNSRSEMNVSTLELGDSALYLCASSLAGTSASEQYFGPGTRLTVT.